This T cell receptor beta chain derives from a study of blood T cell repertoires in COVID-19 (dated by TCRdb to the early 2020s). The study in broad terms: The collaborator samples originated in the United States, Italy and Spain and spanned the acute and convalescent phases of COVID-19. A de-identified subject ID, COVID-19 status, age in years and sex were almost always included in the sample metadata. The material from the prospective study consisted of cDNA or gDNA derived from T cells, B-cell-depleted T cells, or PBMCs. The dataset comprised deeply sampled blood TCRbeta repertoires from subjects exposed to, actively infected with, or recovered from COVID-19. HLA class I and class II types, where available, came from metadata supplied by the sample provider rather than from assay-based typing. The repertoires were made available in a free public database intended to serve as a resource for research on the immune response to SARS-CoV-2. The samples were drawn from two sources: the first 160 participants of the ongoing ImmuneRACE study, and over 1,000 subjects contributed by 6 global collaborators. What the research found in general, with its limitations: How much clinical and demographic metadata was included differed by source and by participant, and the metadata was provided uncurated.

Participants in the prospective study were aged 18 to 89 years, lived in 24 United States geographic areas, and enrolled through a virtual design. In the prospective study, participants were assigned to cohorts based on the clinical history participants reported in a screening survey and a study questionnaire. In the prospective study, mobile phlebotomists collected whole blood, serum and a nasopharyngeal or oropharyngeal swab from each participant. Over an approximately 2-month period, participants in the prospective study had the option of providing additional blood draws and questionnaires. Before DNA extraction, blood samples from the prospective study were shipped at room temperature or frozen. TCRbeta CDR3 regions were amplified from genomic DNA by means of the immunoSEQ Assay, a bias-controlled multiplex PCR. As for the authors' bioinformatics: Within the assay, amplification of reference gene primers was used to estimate how many nucleated cells each sample contained. To quantify the absolute abundance of each unique TCRbeta CDR3 rearrangement, sequence reads were collapsed and filtered. Productive Simpson clonality was computed per sample as the square root of Simpson's diversity index over productive rearrangements. TCRdb limited this immuneACCESS table to in-frame rearrangements with V and J called. A share of clones is missing; checked studies link under half to unresolved V genes, and the rest is unexplained. D and trimming come from the DNA, and the V and J calls and clone size come from that table. The sample records under 200,000 clones, over 70% of which are singletons. Approximately 5.1% of the sample lies in the top ten.

In this sample, this clone turned up a few times. Its antigen is still unknown. Qualities for individual bases were not recorded, and no much larger clone is one base off. The CDR3 runs 14 amino acids, cysteine and phenylalanine included. Here the CDR3 DNA is all that survives: 42 bases in frame from base 1. V ends up 6 bases short and J 5 bases short, with an unmatched junction base count of 8. The germline V gene (reference sequence) provides CDR1 LGHDT and CDR2 YNNKEL. Sequenced material: PBMCs or T cells enriched from blood (not recorded which). The rearranged chain carries TRBV3-1 (or the pseudogene TRBV3-2) and TRBJ2-5, with 8 bases in between that match TRBD2. The TCR comes from a woman in her thirties or forties with acute COVID-19. The DNA sequence is as follows: TGTGCCAGCAGTCGAAGCGGGAGCCGGGAGACCCAGTACTTC. It is translated as CASSRSGSRETQYF.